The entry below describes one TCR beta chain. Every patient experienced relapse after autologous stem cell transplantation, and brentuximab vedotin exposure varied. Sequenced by immunoSEQ multiplex PCR; TCRdb stores in-frame clones only, minus some. The data contain more than 140,000 clones, about 78% of them seen just once; the ten biggest clones take up 7% to 9.5%. In germline, CDR1 is LGHNA, CDR2 YSLEER. V was clipped by 0 bases and J by 4 bases, with 12 bases between them. The CDR3 is 15 amino acids. This entry belongs to a study of PD-1 blockade in classical Hodgkin lymphoma. The J gene is TRBJ1-2, the V gene TRBV4-3, with a possible D match to TRBD1 (5 bases). The TCR sequence derives from a human donor with classical Hodgkin lymphoma. The sample consisted of peripheral blood mononuclear cells (PBMCs), taken before the second cycle of nivolumab. The CDR3 protein is CASSQEGVKGYGYTF. DNA of the CDR3: TGCGCCAGCAGCCAAGAAGGGGTTAAGGGCTATGGCTACACCTTC.